This paragraph covers one T cell receptor beta chain sequence. Antigen specificity is unknown. The junction differs from germline at one of its ends, possibly a read error. This entry belongs to a study of post-analysis software for immune sequencing data. General observations from the study: There were about 5 TRBV segments more frequent in patients than controls, and TRBV5-6, TRBV5-1 and TRBV20-1 were among them.

From germline, CDR1 is MGHRA and CDR2 YSYEKL. The CDR3 has 15 residues. Included in the TCR beta cDNA libraries were unique molecular identifiers. TCRdb recomputed calls from the PCR reads with MiXCR, one row per CDR3 protein. The sample yields 750,000 to 950,000 distinct CDR3 sequences, around 46% seen once. The V call is TRBV4-1, the J call TRBJ1-5; D is perhaps TRBD1 (6 bases). The clonotype originates from a girl aged 5-17 years with multiple sclerosis. Sequenced: blood. The CDR3 DNA is TGCGCCAGCAGTCAAGGGGCAGGGGACAATCAGCCCCAGCATTTT. Protein: CASSQGAGDNQPQHF.